This TCR beta chain is drawn from a study of vaccination effects on CD4 cells after COVID-19. Overall study context: Participants received two doses of either the BNT162b2 or mRNA-1273 vaccine.

Here immunoSEQ multiplex PCR was the method, and the copy in TCRdb shows in-frame clones only, minus some. The sample shows about 79,000 clones, roughly 74% of them seen only once. The CDR3 loop spans 13 amino acids. Trimming took 6 bases from V and 4 from J, leaving 12 bases between them. Viral peptide pools were used in the ViraFEST assay to expand antigen-specific CD4+ T cells, and sequencing came afterward. Having been cultured for roughly 11 days, the cells underwent CD4+ T cell isolation. The culture medium for approximately 1.9 million PBMC per well included approximately 10 IU/ml IL-2 and about 9.1 ug/ml peptides. In the case of this clone: Its antigen is as yet unknown.

This receptor was taken from a human donor who received a COVID-19 vaccine. This specimen was CD4+ T cells from PBMCs cultured with HCoV-229E spike peptides, taken before COVID-19 vaccination. The chain recombines TRBV12-3 or TRBV12-4 with TRBJ1-2; tentative D call: TRBD1 (5 bases). The CDR3 sequence: CASSLRAGYGYTF. Written as DNA, the CDR3 is TGTGCCAGCAGCCTCAGGGCCGGCTATGGCTACACCTTC.